The 5 T cell receptor beta chains below come from one sample, sequenced in a study of T cell changes during pregnancy in multiple sclerosis. Clones were sequenced by immunoSEQ multiplex PCR, and TCRdb holds only the in-frame ones, with some missing. The data contain tens of thousands of clones, 80% to 95% of them singletons. The specimen comprised peripheral blood, sampled after pregnancy. All receptors come from a female donor with multiple sclerosis, enrolled in a pregnancy study.

The table lists this clone with a few counts. V is TRBV14 and J is TRBJ1-1; D gene uncertain. This CDR3 has 13 amino acids. Germline V gene data show CDR1 as SGHDN and CDR2 as FVKESK. Deletions cut 4 bases from V and 2 bases from J, with 8 bases between. The CDR3 protein is CASSRAYNTEAFF. CDR3 DNA sequence: TGTGCCAGCAGCCGAGCGTACAACACTGAAGCTTTCTTT.

CDR3 coding DNA: TGTGCCAGCAGCGCTGGGCCGGCGACCGGCGAAAAACTGTTTTTT. This codes for CASSAGPATGEKLFF. The chain uses TRBV9 and TRBJ1-4, with D unresolved. Germline CDR1 SGDLS, CDR2 YYNGEE. V lost 3 bases, J lost 8 bases, and 17 bases lay in between. There are 15 residues in the CDR3.

The CDR3 spells CASSEDSNEKLFF. DNA for the CDR3: TGTGCCAGCAGCGAGGACAGTAACGAAAAACTGTTTTTT. The rearrangement links TRBV9 to TRBJ1-4, with D perhaps TRBD1 (6 bases). V was cut by 3 bases and J by 8 bases, with 11 bases left in between. The CDR3 length is 13 residues. Germline lookup yields CDR1 SGDLS and CDR2 YYNGEE.

This clone appeared once. The chain has TRBV7-6 and TRBJ2-3, with 7 bases lining up with TRBD2. The length of the CDR3 is 13 residues. Germline CDR1 reads SGHVS; CDR2 reads FNYEAQ. V lost 5 bases to trimming and J lost 9 bases; unmatched junction nucleotides: 8. CDR3 coding DNA: TGTGCCAGCAGCCCGGGGCTAGCGGCCACGCAGTATTTT. Amino acids: CASSPGLAATQYF. The full variable domain, in which reference TRBV7-6 and TRBJ2-3 provide the parts outside the CDR3, is GAGVSQSPRYKVTKRGQDVALRCDPISGHVSLYWYRQALGQGPEFLTYFNYEAQQDKSGLPNDRFSAERPEGSISTLTIQRTEQRDSAMYRCASSPGLAATQYFGPGTRLTVL.

In the case of this clone: This CDR3 is also generated by other DNA sequences in the sample. The chain combines TRBV7-6 with TRBJ1-5, with a tentative D call TRBD1 (5 bases). The germline V and J ends were trimmed by 5 bases and 2 bases, with 10 bases remaining between them. Per the germline V gene, CDR1 is SGHVS and CDR2 is FNYEAQ. The CDR3 covers 14 residues. The CDR3 nucleotides are TGTGCCAGCAGCCCACGGGGGGGCAATCAGCCCCAGCATTTT. Translation: CASSPRGGNQPQHF. Full variable domain (outside the CDR3, taken from reference TRBV7-6 and TRBJ1-5): GAGVSQSPRYKVTKRGQDVALRCDPISGHVSLYWYRQALGQGPEFLTYFNYEAQQDKSGLPNDRFSAERPEGSISTLTIQRTEQRDSAMYRCASSPRGGNQPQHFGDGTRLSIL.